The entry below describes one T cell receptor beta chain. The antigen is not known. This sample was included in a study of cytomegalovirus exposure and HLA in healthy donors. Each donor was nominally healthy when sampled (though unrecorded immune exposures were likely). The CDR3 is 14 residues long. The J segment lost 2 bases and the V segment lost 2 bases, leaving 4 bases of the junction unmatched. CDR1 is SGHDT, CDR2 YYEEEE, per germline. Study-wide results and limits: Cytomegalovirus-associated TCR beta chains were listed, numbering more than 150. Rare sequences made up most TCRs, while some public TCRs were found in many donors.

Both 60 Vbeta primers and 13 Jbeta primers went into the PCR. Only in-frame clones appear in the TCRdb table, and some are missing; sequencing was by immunoSEQ multiplex PCR. The sample lists about 160,000 clones, over 75% seen once, with about 0.91% in the top ten. This chain connects TRBV5-6 to TRBJ2-7; TRBD1 matches at 7 bases. The sequence derives from a woman aged 50 to 60 in good health and CMV-seropositive. The sequenced sample was PBMCs. CDR3: CASSFGRGTYEQYF. The CDR3, as DNA: TGTGCCAGCAGCTTTGGCAGGGGGACCTACGAGCAGTACTTC.